This entry concerns a single T cell receptor beta chain. Antigen unknown. The data belong to a study of monozygotic twins with inflammatory bowel disease. CDR1 SGHVS and CDR2 FNYEAQ come from the germline V gene. The CDR3 runs to 14 residues. Study results and limitations: Patient repertoire variability may have increased through differing immunosuppressive treatments. Among IBD patients, fewer clonotypes were shared with others than among healthy twins, especially with disease activity. Healthy co-twins showed greater TCRbeta diversity (inverse Simpson) than IBD patients.

Addition of UMIs with a 6-nucleotide sample barcode was achieved by template switching. TCRdb reprocessed the 5' RACE reads and keeps a single row for each CDR3 protein, giving no DNA. Seen in this sample are fewer than 200,000 distinct CDR3 sequences; the ten most common clones hold roughly 2.3%. This receptor was taken from a human donor with ulcerative colitis or Crohn's disease, or a healthy co-twin of an affected twin (not recorded which). The J gene is TRBJ2-7, the V gene TRBV7-6. Sequencing input: blood. CDR3: CASSFTADSYEQYF.